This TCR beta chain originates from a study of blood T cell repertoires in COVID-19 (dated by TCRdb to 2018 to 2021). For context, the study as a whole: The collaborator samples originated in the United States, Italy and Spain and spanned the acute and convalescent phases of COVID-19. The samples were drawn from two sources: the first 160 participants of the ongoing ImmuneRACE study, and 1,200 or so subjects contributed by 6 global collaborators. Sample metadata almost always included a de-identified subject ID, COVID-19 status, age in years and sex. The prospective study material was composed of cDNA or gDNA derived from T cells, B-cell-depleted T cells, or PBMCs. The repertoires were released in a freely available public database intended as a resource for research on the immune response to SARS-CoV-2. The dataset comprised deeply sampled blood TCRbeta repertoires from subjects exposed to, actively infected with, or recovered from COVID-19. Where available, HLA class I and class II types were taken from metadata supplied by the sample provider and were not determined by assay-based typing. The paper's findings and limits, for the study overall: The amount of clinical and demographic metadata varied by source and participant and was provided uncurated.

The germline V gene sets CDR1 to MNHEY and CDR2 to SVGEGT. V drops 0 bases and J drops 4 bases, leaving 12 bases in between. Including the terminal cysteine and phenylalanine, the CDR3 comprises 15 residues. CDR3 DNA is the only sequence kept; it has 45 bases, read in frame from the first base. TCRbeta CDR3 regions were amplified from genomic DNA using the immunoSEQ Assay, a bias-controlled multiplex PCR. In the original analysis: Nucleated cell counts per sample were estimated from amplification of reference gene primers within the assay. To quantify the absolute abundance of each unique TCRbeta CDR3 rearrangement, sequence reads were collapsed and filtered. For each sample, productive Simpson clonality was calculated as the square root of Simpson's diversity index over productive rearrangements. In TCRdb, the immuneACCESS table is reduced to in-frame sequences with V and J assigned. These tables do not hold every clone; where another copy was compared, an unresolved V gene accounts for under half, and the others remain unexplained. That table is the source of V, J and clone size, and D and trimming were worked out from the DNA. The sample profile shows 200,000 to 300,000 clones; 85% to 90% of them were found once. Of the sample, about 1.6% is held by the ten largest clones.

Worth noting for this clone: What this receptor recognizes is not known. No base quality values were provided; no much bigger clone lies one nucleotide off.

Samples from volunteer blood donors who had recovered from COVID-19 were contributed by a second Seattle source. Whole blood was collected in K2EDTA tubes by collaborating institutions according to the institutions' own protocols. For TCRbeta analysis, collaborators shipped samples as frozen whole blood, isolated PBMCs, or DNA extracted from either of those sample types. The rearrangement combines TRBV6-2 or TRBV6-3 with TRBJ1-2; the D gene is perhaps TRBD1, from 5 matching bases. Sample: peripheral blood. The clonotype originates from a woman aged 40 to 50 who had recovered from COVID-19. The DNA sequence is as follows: TGTGCCAGCAGTTACTCGGGGAGGGGCTTCTATGGCTACACCTTC. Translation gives CASSYSGRGFYGYTF.